The entry that follows covers one TCR beta chain sequence. The antigen is undetermined. The entry originates in a study of response to subunit inactivated influenza vaccine. Study results and limitations: A suggestion made by the authors is that each seasonal influenza vaccination recruits few new T cells.

Germline CDR1 is SGHRS and CDR2 is YFSETQ. The CDR3 covers 22 residues. The ends lost 0 bases at V and 6 bases at J; junction bases unmatched: 27. TCRdb used MiXCR to reprocess the RT-PCR reads, holding one entry per CDR3 protein. The data contain almost 250,000 distinct CDR3 sequences, 9% to 15% of them singletons. This material consisted of non-naive T cells sorted from PBMCs, taken less than 15 days before vaccination. The chain combines TRBV5-1 with TRBJ2-4, with 7 bases matching TRBD1. The receptor comes from a man over 45 who received an inactivated influenza vaccine. Here the CDR3 reads CASSLGDSGTTNNNKRGNIQYF. DNA of the CDR3: TGCGCCAGCAGCTTGGGGGACAGCGGAACCACCAACAATAACAAACGGGGAAACATTCAGTACTTC.